The 15 T cell receptor beta chains below were found in one sample sequenced in a study of cytomegalovirus exposure and HLA in healthy donors. Researchers ran the PCR with 60 Vbeta and 13 Jbeta primers. TCRdb's table, derived via immunoSEQ multiplex PCR, lists solely in-frame clones and lacks some. Among some 150,000 clones listed, 76% were seen once. The sequenced sample consisted of PBMCs. These receptors were collected from a female donor in good health and CMV-seropositive.

This clone was counted only a few times. This chain links TRBV28 with TRBJ2-5, with 7 bases aligning to TRBD1. The CDR3 runs to 15 residues. Germline V gene lookup returns CDR1 MDHEN and CDR2 SYDVKM. J lost 5 bases, V lost 7 bases, and 13 bases had no gene match. DNA for the CDR3: TGTGCCAGCACCGTAGACAGGGCCCGCCTCGAGACCCAGTACTTC. Encoded protein: CASTVDRARLETQYF.

The chain joins TRBV5-4 to TRBJ2-7; D is possibly TRBD1 (5 bases). In germline, CDR1 is SGHNT, CDR2 YYREEE (reference sequence). The V gene lost 2 bases and the J gene lost 5 bases, with 20 bases spanning the gap. This CDR3 spans 16 amino acids. This CDR3 reads CASSFSLSGQPDEQYF. The CDR3 DNA reads TGTGCCAGCAGCTTTTCGCTTAGTGGACAACCCGACGAGCAGTACTTC.

The CDR3 region has the DNA TGTGCCAGCAGCGTCCGTCCCGGGGAGCTGTTTTTT. Translated, it gives CASSVRPGELFF. The V and J genes are TRBV11-2 and TRBJ2-2; no reliable D call. V gave up 5 bases and J gave up 6 bases, with 7 bases separating them. There are 12 residues in the CDR3. Germline-derived CDR1 and CDR2 are SGHAT and FQNNGV.

This clone was recorded once. This chain uses TRBV23-1 with TRBJ1-5; weak D call: TRBD1 (6 bases). TRBV23-1 is labeled an ORF, and its function is uncertain. The ends were cut back, 2 bases at V and 0 bases at J, with 14 bases in the middle. The CDR3 sequence is 17 residues long. The CDR3 nucleotides are TGCGCCAGCAGTCAACCCTCAGGGGCTAATAGCAATCAGCCCCAGCATTTT. Protein: CASSQPSGANSNQPQHF.

The chain combines TRBV7-6 with TRBJ2-7, with TRBD2 matching 7 bases. The CDR3 totals 15 residues. Germline trimming cut 2 bases from V and 2 bases from J; bases unmatched to any gene: 6. CDR1 is SGHVS, CDR2 FNYEAQ, per germline. For the CDR3, the DNA is TGTGCCAGCAGCTTAAGGGCTAGCGGAACCTACGAGCAGTACTTC. Protein product: CASSLRASGTYEQYF.

The rearrangement uses TRBV30 and TRBJ1-4; D not certain. V lost 0 bases and J lost 8, with 7 bases in between. Germline V gives CDR1 GTSNPN, CDR2 SVGIG (reference sequence). CDR3 length equals 12 residues. The CDR3 coding sequence is TGTGCCTGGAGTGTACTTAGAGAAAAACTGTTTTTT. Translated, it gives CAWSVLREKLFF.

The CDR3 coding sequence is TGTGCCAGCATACGGGGGGGGTGGAATCAGCCCCAGCATTTT. This codes for CASIRGGWNQPQHF. The rearrangement uses TRBV6-1 and TRBJ1-5; a possible D gene is TRBD1 (5 bases). The CDR3 contains 14 residues. Germline-derived CDR1 and CDR2 are MNHNS and SASEGT. V was cut by 7 bases and J by 4 bases, with 14 bases left in between.

The chain uses TRBV10-1 and TRBJ2-5; 7 bases fit TRBD2. The assigned J gene may be wrong: the sequence end matches TRBJ2-7 better. The CDR3 loop spans 13 amino acids. Germline V gives CDR1 WNHNN, CDR2 SYGVQD (reference sequence). CDR3 coding DNA: TGCGCCAGCAGTGTCGGCGGGAGCTACGAGCAGTACTTC. Encoded protein: CASSVGGSYEQYF.

This clone was observed a single time. The V and J genes are TRBV7-6 and TRBJ1-1; D unclear. The ends were cut back, 5 bases at V and 0 bases at J, with 7 bases in the middle. CDR3 size: 13 residues. In germline, CDR1 is SGHVS, CDR2 FNYEAQ. The CDR3 loop is CASSPGMNTEAFF. The CDR3 coding sequence is TGTGCCAGCAGCCCGGGGATGAACACTGAAGCTTTCTTT.

The chain joins TRBV11-2 to TRBJ1-4; a weak D match, TRBD1 (6 bases). The CDR3 length is 16 residues. Germline CDR1 SGHAT, CDR2 FQNNGV. Trimming cost V 6 bases and J 7 bases, with 21 bases left between them. CDR3 sequence: CASRHPGGALGEKLFF. CDR3 in DNA: TGTGCCAGCAGACACCCCGGGGGGGCACTCGGTGAAAAACTGTTTTTT.

The chain employs TRBV7-9 and TRBJ2-5, with TRBD2 identical over 14 bases. Germline V gene lookup returns CDR1 SEHNR and CDR2 FQNEAQ (reference sequence). V lost 5 bases to trimming and J lost 4 bases; unmatched junction nucleotides: 3. The CDR3 extends over 15 amino acids. For the CDR3, the DNA is TGTGCCAGCAGCCGAGGACTAGCGGGAGGAGAGACCCAGTACTTC. Translated, it gives CASSRGLAGGETQYF. The full variable domain, with the rest looked up from reference TRBV7-9 and TRBJ2-5, is DTGVSQNPRHKITKRGQNVTFRCDPISEHNRLYWYRQTLGQGPEFLTYFQNEAQLEKSRLLSDRFSAERPKGSFSTLEIQRTEQGDSAMYLCASSRGLAGGETQYFGPGTRLLVL.

This clone was found a few times. The chain joins TRBV27 to TRBJ2-1, with 10 bases that match TRBD2. Germline-derived CDR1 and CDR2 are MNHEY and SMNVEV (reference sequence). The CDR3 runs to 15 residues. Losses at the gene ends were 3 bases for V and 5 bases for J; bases not matched to a gene: 4. This CDR3 is CASSFGLAGDNEQFF. DNA for the CDR3: TGTGCCAGCAGTTTTGGCCTAGCGGGGGACAATGAGCAGTTCTTC.

As DNA, the CDR3 is TGCGCCAGCAGCCAAGATTTTCAGGGTCCTCCTAACTATGGCTACACCTTC. Amino acid sequence: CASSQDFQGPPNYGYTF. The chain uses TRBV4-1 and TRBJ1-2, with a tentative D call TRBD1 (5 bases). CDR3 length: 17 residues. V was clipped by 0 bases and J by 0 bases, with 14 bases between them. The V gene's germline CDR1 is MGHRA and CDR2 YSYEKL.

The chain's CDR3 is CASSYTSALSYEQYF. CDR3 DNA: TGTGCCAGCAGCTATACTAGCGCTCTCTCCTACGAGCAGTACTTC. The chain uses TRBV11-2 and TRBJ2-7; 7 nucleotides line up with TRBD2. Germline trimming cut 4 bases from V and 0 bases from J; bases unmatched to any gene: 6. The CDR3 extends over 15 amino acids. Germline values: CDR1 SGHAT, CDR2 FQNNGV.

The chain couples TRBV7-2 to TRBJ1-2; D may be TRBD1 (6 bases). The germline V and J ends were trimmed by 5 bases and 0 bases, with 13 bases remaining between them. This CDR3 spans 15 amino acids. Germline V CDR1 and CDR2: SGHTA, FQGNSA. Here the CDR3 reads CASSPYRVANYGYTF. CDR3 nucleotide sequence: TGTGCCAGCAGCCCATACAGGGTAGCTAACTATGGCTACACCTTC.